This is a list of T cell receptor beta chains from one sample in a study of graft-versus-host responses after intestinal transplantation. Profiling relied on immunoSEQ multiplex PCR, and the TCRdb table lists in-frame clones only, not all of them. The repertoire includes about 5,200 clones, over 60% of them detected once, and 13% sits in the top ten. The sample here was ileum tissue, taken around 260 days after intestinal transplant. The receptors come from a human patient who received an intestinal transplant, so some T cells may come from the graft donor. Each CDR3 is given without its conserved first and last residue. The D gene is left open where the match is weak.

length: 13
D: NA
J: TRBJ1-4
V: TRBV6-1
CDR3: ASSPLGHRNEKLF

length: 12
D: NA
J: TRBJ2-7
V: TRBV4-2
CDR3: ASSQDIGAYEQY

length: 14
D: TRBD1
J: TRBJ2-4
V: TRBV7-2
CDR3: ASSLVATGAVNIQY

length: 10
D: NA
J: TRBJ1-2
V: TRBV5-6
CDR3: ASSSQEYGYT

length: 12
D: NA
J: TRBJ2-5
V: TRBV5-4
CDR3: ASSLRGSQETQY

length: 13
D: TRBD1
J: TRBJ1-2
V: TRBV5-1
CDR3: ASSITGGANYGYT

length: 12
D: NA
J: TRBJ2-3
V: TRBV28
CDR3: ATRGGHSTDTQY

length: 13
D: NA
J: TRBJ1-4
V: TRBV6-1
CDR3: ASSEGQATNEKLF

length: 12
D: NA
J: TRBJ1-2
V: TRBV6-6
CDR3: ASSYGGAGYGYT

length: 12
D: NA
J: TRBJ1-4
V: TRBV28
CDR3: ASGGGWGNEKLF

length: 15
D: NA
J: TRBJ2-1
V: TRBV5-1
CDR3: ASSLAQGSLSYNEQF

length: 11
D: NA
J: TRBJ2-1
V: TRBV6-4
CDR3: ASSSSENNEQF

length: 13
D: TRBD2
J: NA
V: TRBV6-1
CDR3: ASSEASGSSYEQY

length: 14
D: TRBD1
J: TRBJ1-2
V: TRBV7-8
CDR3: ASSLGGQGANYGYT

length: 14
D: NA
J: TRBJ2-6
V: TRBV5-1
CDR3: ASSWDTHSGANVLT

length: 12
D: NA
J: TRBJ2-7
V: TRBV4-1
CDR3: ASSQDPLNYEQY

length: 13
D: TRBD2
J: TRBJ2-1
V: TRBV7-9
CDR3: ASSSGLADTNEQF

length: 13
D: TRBD2
J: TRBJ2-3
V: TRBV6-4
CDR3: ASSDFAGGPDTQY

length: 13
D: TRBD1
J: TRBJ2-5
V: TRBV25-1
CDR3: ASSEYITGEETQY

length: 17
D: TRBD2
J: TRBJ2-7
V: TRBV28
CDR3: ASSLGVGAGLAESYEQY

length: 9
D: NA
J: TRBJ2-3
V: TRBV20-1
CDR3: SSAWTDTQY

length: 12
D: TRBD2
J: TRBJ2-7
V: TRBV10-2
CDR3: ASSSSGRQGEQY

length: 14
D: TRBD2
J: TRBJ2-3
V: TRBV7-2
CDR3: ASSLRLAGGQDTQY

length: 10
D: NA
J: TRBJ1-2
V: TRBV30
CDR3: AWSGEGAGYT

length: 11
D: NA
J: TRBJ1-6
V: TRBV30
CDR3: AWKGGLNSPLH

length: 9
D: NA
J: NA
V: TRBV7-9
CDR3: ATREGYEQY

length: 12
D: TRBD1
J: TRBJ1-6
V: TRBV27
CDR3: ASRNRQGQSPLH

length: 13
D: NA
J: TRBJ2-6
V: TRBV5-1
CDR3: ASSLWETGANVLT

length: 15
D: NA
J: TRBJ2-1
V: TRBV27
CDR3: ASSQGNPGRYDNEQF

length: 14
D: TRBD2
J: TRBJ2-7
V: TRBV5-1
CDR3: ASSPSGRAGSYEQY

length: 15
D: TRBD1
J: TRBJ2-3
V: TRBV5-4
CDR3: ASSLPFRQGSSDTQY

length: 14
D: TRBD1
J: TRBJ2-1
V: TRBV9
CDR3: ASSADRSTGYNEQF

length: 18
D: TRBD2
J: TRBJ2-4
V: TRBV4-1
CDR3: ASSQGYPSGISRTKNIQY

length: 10
D: NA
J: TRBJ1-2
V: TRBV19
CDR3: ASSIRSYGYT

length: 12
D: NA
J: TRBJ2-3
V: TRBV9
CDR3: ASSVLPASDTQY

length: 13
D: NA
J: TRBJ1-2
V: TRBV10-1
CDR3: ASSESTRGSDGYT

length: 13
D: TRBD1
J: TRBJ1-2
V: TRBV6-1
CDR3: AILPRDRDYYGYT

length: 14
D: NA
J: TRBJ1-2
V: TRBV5-6
CDR3: ASSLPVHQFLWGYT

length: 12
D: NA
J: TRBJ1-2
V: TRBV29-1
CDR3: SVRPVGLNYGYT

length: 13
D: TRBD1
J: TRBJ1-1
V: TRBV6-1
CDR3: AASDRARMNTEAF

length: 14
D: NA
J: TRBJ1-3
V: TRBV7-6
CDR3: ASSLVPGLNGNTIY

length: 15
D: TRBD2
J: TRBJ2-1
V: TRBV5-1
CDR3: ASKEDIAGEHGNEQF

length: 12
D: TRBD1
J: TRBJ2-1
V: TRBV18
CDR3: ASSPGQSYNEQF

length: 14
D: NA
J: TRBJ2-1
V: TRBV6-4
CDR3: ASSDGTRNPSNEQF

length: 10
D: TRBD1
J: TRBJ2-7
V: TRBV5-6
CDR3: ASSAGTAEQY

length: 14
D: TRBD1
J: TRBJ2-7
V: TRBV27
CDR3: ASSPLIGQDPYEQY

length: 13
D: TRBD2
J: TRBJ2-3
V: TRBV27
CDR3: ASSYAGGAADTQY